Following are 27 T cell receptor beta chains from one sample sequenced in a study of T cells in tumors after PD-1 blockade. Profiled with immunoSEQ multiplex PCR; TCRdb holds only in-frame clones, not every one. The sample consists of about 47,000 clones, approximately 79% of them appearing once. The starting material was PBMCs, obtained before anti-PD-1 treatment. The receptors originated from a human donor with basal cell carcinoma.

The rearrangement joins TRBV28 to TRBJ2-1; TRBD2 agrees at 9 bases. Germline V gene data show CDR1 as MDHEN and CDR2 as SYDVKM. This CDR3 is built from 17 residues. The J segment lost 8 bases and the V segment lost 7 bases, leaving 18 bases of the junction unmatched. This CDR3 reads CASTHRRSAGGQDEQFF. In DNA form, the CDR3 reads TGTGCCAGCACCCACCGCCGATCGGCGGGGGGGCAGGATGAGCAGTTCTTC.

This chain joins TRBV19 and TRBJ2-1, with 7 bases fitting TRBD1. V shed 4 bases, J shed 6 bases, and the junction held 6 bases outside the gene matches. The germline CDR1 and CDR2 sequences are LNHDA and SQIVND (reference sequence). The CDR3 length is 14 residues. The CDR3: CASSRQGRGNEQFF. The CDR3 region has the DNA TGTGCCAGTAGTAGACAGGGTAGAGGCAATGAGCAGTTCTTC.

The V and J genes are TRBV7-9 and TRBJ1-4; 9 bases agree with TRBD1. There are 14 residues in the CDR3. Germline V gene data show CDR1 as SEHNR and CDR2 as FQNEAQ (reference sequence). Germline trimming cut 5 bases from V and 8 bases from J; bases unmatched to any gene: 6. CDR3 sequence (DNA): TGTGCCAGCAGCCTCGACAGGGGGGACGAAAAACTGTTTTTT. Amino acid sequence: CASSLDRGDEKLFF.

The chain carries TRBV27 and TRBJ2-1; TRBD2 agrees at 13 bases. The germline CDR1 and CDR2 sequences are MNHEY and SMNVEV (reference sequence). This CDR3 region has 18 residues. V lost 6 bases, J lost 0 bases, and 8 bases stayed unmatched. The CDR3 nucleotides read TGTGCCAGCAGGGCGGGACTAGCGGGGACAAGCTCCTACAATGAGCAGTTCTTC. Translating it yields CASRAGLAGTSSYNEQFF.

The gene calls are TRBV12-3 or TRBV12-4 and TRBJ2-7; TRBD1 matches 7 bases. V trimming: 6 bases; J trimming: 10 bases; junction bases outside the gene matches: 9. The CDR3 has 12 residues. Here the CDR3 reads CASRDLGQRQYF. CDR3 bases: TGTGCCAGCAGAGACCTGGGACAGCGTCAGTACTTC.

The V and J genes are TRBV7-3 and TRBJ2-1; D is ambiguous. V lost 1 base, J lost 5 bases, and 0 bases lay in between. There are 11 residues in the CDR3. Germline V gene sequence: CDR1 SGHTA, CDR2 FQGTGA. For the CDR3, the DNA is TGTGCCAGCAGCTTAAACAATGAGCAGTTCTTC. Its protein is CASSLNNEQFF. The complete variable domain, with remaining parts taken from reference TRBV7-3 and TRBJ2-1, reads GAGVSQTPSNKVTEKGKYVELRCDPISGHTALYWYRQSLGQGPEFLIYFQGTGAADDSGLPNDRFFAVRPEGSVSTLKIQRTERGDSAVYLCASSLNNEQFFGPGTRLTVL.

The gene calls are TRBV25-1 and TRBJ1-6; D gene uncertain. CDR1 is MGHDK, CDR2 SYGVNS, per germline. The CDR3 loop spans 13 amino acids. Trimming pared 4 bases from V and 10 bases from J, leaving 11 bases between. This chain's CDR3 is CASSVGSGSPLHF. The CDR3 DNA reads as TGTGCCAGCAGTGTGGGATCTGGCTCACCCCTCCACTTT.

The CDR3: CASSLAAGAGNTIYF. In nucleotides, the CDR3 is TGTGCCAGCAGCTTAGCAGCGGGGGCTGGAAACACCATATATTTT. The rearrangement links TRBV7-2 to TRBJ1-3, with D maybe TRBD1 (5 bases). The CDR3 is 15 amino acids. In germline, CDR1 is SGHTA, CDR2 FQGNSA. Deletions cut 0 bases from V and 2 bases from J, with 8 bases between.

This clone was seen a handful of times. V is TRBV19 and J is TRBJ1-5; TRBD1 agrees at 8 bases. The CDR3 spans 15 residues. The germline V gene encodes CDR1 LNHDA and CDR2 SQIVND (reference sequence). The J segment lost 7 bases and the V segment lost 3 bases, leaving 8 bases of the junction unmatched. CDR3: CASSMPGGGGQPQHF. DNA of the CDR3: TGTGCCAGTAGTATGCCAGGGGGCGGAGGACAGCCCCAGCATTTT.

The chain employs TRBV19 and TRBJ1-1; a possible D gene is TRBD1 (6 bases). Looked up from germline, CDR1 is LNHDA and CDR2 is SQIVND (reference sequence). The CDR3 extends over 15 amino acids. Trimming left V 7 bases short and J 0 bases short, with 15 bases between. The CDR3 DNA is TGTGCCAGTACCCCCCGGACAGTCATGAACACTGAAGCTTTCTTT. It specifies CASTPRTVMNTEAFF.

The chain joins TRBV6-1 to TRBJ1-2, with D perhaps matching TRBD1 (5 bases). The CDR3 extends over 13 amino acids. V was pared by 3 bases and J by 6 bases, with 11 bases between. The germline CDR1 and CDR2 sequences are MNHNS and SASEGT. For the CDR3, the DNA is TGTGCCAGCAGTGAGACAGTGTTGCATGGCTACACCTTC. It codes for CASSETVLHGYTF.

This chain joins TRBV15 and TRBJ2-1; 11 positions agree with TRBD2. This CDR3 comprises 17 residues. Germline CDR1 and CDR2: LNHNV and YYDKDF (reference sequence). J was trimmed by 7 bases and V by 3 bases; bases with no gene match: 11. The CDR3 coding sequence is TGTGCCACCAGCAGGTCGCCGGGGCTAGCGGGGGGTAATGAGCAGTTCTTC. It translates to CATSRSPGLAGGNEQFF.

This rearrangement joins TRBV12-3 or TRBV12-4 to TRBJ2-5; D is ambiguous. With 6 bases removed from V and 4 bases from J, the gap between germline ends came to 12 bases. This CDR3 contains 13 residues. The CDR3 protein is CASRASSRETQYF. The DNA of the CDR3 is TGTGCCAGCAGAGCCTCATCTCGAGAGACCCAGTACTTC.

The chain is built from TRBV5-1 and TRBJ1-6, with unresolved D. Germline CDR1 reads SGHRS; CDR2 reads YFSETQ. Deletions cut 2 bases from V and 5 bases from J, with 8 bases between. The length of the CDR3 is 14 residues. The DNA for the CDR3 is TGCGCCAGCAGCTTTGACACCGATAATTCACCCCTCCACTTT. Translating gives CASSFDTDNSPLHF.

This chain joins TRBV5-6 and TRBJ2-3; tentative D call: TRBD1 (6 bases). CDR3 length: 12 amino acids. Per the germline V gene, CDR1 is SGHDT and CDR2 is YYEEEE. The ends were cut back, 0 bases at V and 10 bases at J, with 9 bases in the middle. Here the CDR3 reads CASSLGGPAQYF. The CDR3 region has the DNA TGTGCCAGCAGCTTGGGGGGGCCGGCGCAGTATTTT.

This clone has at least ten counts. The CDR3 loop is CASSSGGGYTF. CDR3 DNA sequence: TGTGCCAGCAGCTCAGGGGGAGGCTACACCTTC. The rearrangement joins TRBV3-1 (or the pseudogene TRBV3-2) to TRBJ1-2, with 7 bases lining up with TRBD1. Germline values: CDR1 LGHDT, CDR2 YNNKEL (reference sequence). CDR3 length: 11 amino acids. The J segment lost 8 bases and the V segment lost 5 bases, leaving 2 bases of the junction unmatched.

This chain connects TRBV18 to TRBJ2-5; a possible D gene is TRBD2 (5 bases). Germline lookup yields CDR1 KGHSH and CDR2 LQKENI. The CDR3 sequence is 14 residues long. V lost 5 bases and J 5 bases, leaving 15 bases between the germline ends. CDR3 in DNA: TGTGCCAGCTCAATCGGACGGGGTGGGGAGACCCAGTACTTC. Translating it yields CASSIGRGGETQYF.

CDR3 sequence: CASSQRRENTEAFF. CDR3 DNA: TGTGCCAGCAGCCAAAGGAGGGAGAACACTGAAGCTTTCTTT. The chain combines TRBV3-1 (or the pseudogene TRBV3-2) with TRBJ1-1; no reliable D call. The V and J ends lost 2 bases and 1 base respectively, with 8 bases between them. Germline values: CDR1 LGHDT, CDR2 YNNKEL (reference sequence). The CDR3 runs 14 residues.

This clone was counted once. The rearrangement uses TRBV15 and TRBJ1-3, with D possibly being TRBD1 (5 bases). V lost 0 bases to trimming and J lost 2 bases, with 11 bases between them. The CDR3 sequence is 16 residues long. Germline V lookup: CDR1 LNHNV, CDR2 YYDKDF (reference sequence). The CDR3 DNA sequence: TGTGCCACCAGCAGAGACAGGGTAAATACTGGAAACACCATATATTTT. This encodes CATSRDRVNTGNTIYF. Combining the CDR3 with reference TRBV15 and TRBJ1-3 gives the whole variable domain DAMVIQNPRYQVTQFGKPVTLSCSQTLNHNVMYWYQQKSSQAPKLLFHYYDKDFNNEADTPDNFQSRRPNTSFCFLDIRSPGLGDTAMYLCATSRDRVNTGNTIYFGEGSWLTVV.

The chain joins TRBV6-1 to TRBJ2-1, with 9 bases lining up with TRBD2. V trimming: 4 bases; J trimming: 1 base; junction bases outside the gene matches: 5. Germline V gene lookup returns CDR1 MNHNS and CDR2 SASEGT. CDR3 length: 16 amino acids. This chain's CDR3 is CASSARLAASYNEQFF. CDR3 nucleotides: TGTGCCAGCAGTGCCAGACTAGCGGCATCCTACAATGAGCAGTTCTTC.

The chain couples TRBV2 to TRBJ2-5; 7 bases line up with TRBD1. Trimming removed 4 bases from V and 5 bases from J; junction bases left unmatched: 7. The germline CDR1 and CDR2 sequences are SNHLY and FYNNEI. This CDR3 has 14 amino acids. The CDR3: CASSGRGTAETQYF. Written as DNA, the CDR3 is TGTGCCAGCAGTGGAAGGGGGACAGCGGAGACCCAGTACTTC.

This clone was detected once. The chain employs TRBV5-6 and TRBJ2-1; 11 nucleotides align to TRBD2. V shed 2 bases, J shed 8 bases, and the junction held 6 bases outside the gene matches. The V gene's germline CDR1 is SGHDT and CDR2 YYEEEE. This CDR3 contains 15 residues. The CDR3 spells CASSFLAGGSHEQFF. The CDR3 bases are TGTGCCAGCAGCTTCCTAGCGGGGGGATCTCATGAGCAGTTCTTC.

The rearrangement links TRBV5-5 to TRBJ1-1; no firm D call. This CDR3 region has 15 residues. From germline, CDR1 is SGHKS and CDR2 YYEKEE (reference sequence). Trimming pared 4 bases from V and 3 bases from J, leaving 16 bases between. The CDR3 nucleotides are TGTGCCAGCAGCGCTGTAGGAGCGGGATACACTGAAGCTTTCTTT. It encodes CASSAVGAGYTEAFF.

The table lists this clone with a count of one. The chain recombines TRBV3-1 (or the pseudogene TRBV3-2) with TRBJ2-5; 10 bases agree with TRBD1. V lost 4 bases, J lost 1 base, and 9 bases stayed unmatched. This CDR3 comprises 17 residues. Germline CDR1 and CDR2: LGHDT and YNNKEL (reference sequence). CDR3 loop: CASSRRTGGNGQETQYF. The CDR3 DNA is TGTGCCAGCAGCCGAAGGACAGGGGGTAACGGCCAAGAGACCCAGTACTTC.

Sample share makes this clone medium-sized. V is TRBV10-3 and J is TRBJ1-1; the D is unclear. V lost 10 bases to trimming and J lost 1 base, with 13 bases between them. The germline gives CDR1 ENHRY, CDR2 SYGVKD. The CDR3 is 13 residues long. The chain's CDR3 is CATNEPRNTEAFF. The CDR3 DNA sequence: TGTGCCACCAATGAGCCGAGGAACACTGAAGCTTTCTTT.

The chain uses TRBV6-6 and TRBJ1-4; 10 bases line up with TRBD1. The CDR3 is 14 amino acids. Germline assignment: CDR1 MNHNY and CDR2 SVGAGI (reference sequence). With 5 bases clipped from V and 7 bases from J, the junction kept 4 bases outside the gene matches. This CDR3 is CASSTGQGPEKLFF. The CDR3 coding sequence is TGTGCCAGCAGTACGGGACAGGGGCCTGAAAAACTGTTTTTT.

The rearrangement uses TRBV3-1 (or the pseudogene TRBV3-2) and TRBJ2-7, with D unclear. Per germline, CDR1 LGHDT and CDR2 YNNKEL (reference sequence). This CDR3 is 12 amino acids long. Trimming pared 4 bases from V and 3 bases from J, leaving 7 bases between. Here the CDR3 DNA reads TGTGCCAGCAGCCTATCAGGCTACGAGCAGTACTTC. It is translated as CASSLSGYEQYF.